Presented here are 13 T cell receptor beta chains from one specimen sequenced in a study of blood T cell repertoires in COVID-19. Assay: immunoSEQ multiplex PCR; the TCRdb copy retains only in-frame clones and omits some. The sample records 95,000 to 110,000 clones, about 89% being singletons. The source material was peripheral blood. The receptors were gathered from a man between 50 and 59 years old with acute or convalescent COVID-19.

The chain employs TRBV30 and TRBJ1-1; no clear D gene. CDR3 size: 12 residues. With 5 bases removed from V and 6 bases from J, the gap between germline ends came to 13 bases. Looked up from germline, CDR1 is GTSNPN and CDR2 is SVGIG (reference sequence). This CDR3 is CAWGKFSAEAFF. The CDR3 DNA sequence: TGTGCCTGGGGGAAATTCAGTGCTGAAGCTTTCTTT.

The gene calls are TRBV28 and TRBJ2-1; possibly TRBD2 for D (6 bases). Germline CDR1 reads MDHEN; CDR2 reads SYDVKM. The CDR3 consists of 13 residues. Between the trimmed V and J ends, which lost 0 bases and 9 bases, there was a span of 9 bases. The CDR3 coding sequence is TGTGCCAGCAGTTTATGGATGGGGGGTGAGCAGTTCTTC. Amino acids: CASSLWMGGEQFF.

The genes are TRBV6-6 and TRBJ1-3, with 8 bases matching TRBD1. CDR3 size: 13 residues. Trimming took 6 bases from V and 5 from J; bases not matched to a gene: 3. Germline CDR1 is MNHNY and CDR2 is SVGAGI (reference sequence). Here the CDR3 DNA reads TGTGCCAGCAGCCGACAGGGGCGAAACACCATATATTTT. Translation: CASSRQGRNTIYF.

The sample holds one count of this clone. The chain has TRBV15 and TRBJ2-7, with D unclear. The V gene's germline CDR1 is LNHNV and CDR2 YYDKDF (reference sequence). This CDR3 has 14 amino acids. The ends were cut back, 0 bases at V and 6 bases at J, with 12 bases in the middle. Written as DNA, the CDR3 is TGTGCCACCAGCAGAGATGTGGGCCAGGTCGAGCAGTACTTC. The encoded protein is CATSRDVGQVEQYF.

The chain couples TRBV30 to TRBJ2-3; 8 bases match TRBD1. The CDR3 extends over 16 amino acids. Germline V gives CDR1 GTSNPN, CDR2 SVGIG (reference sequence). V shed 0 bases, J shed 5 bases, and the junction held 10 bases outside the gene matches. The CDR3 DNA is TGTGCCTGGAGTGTACCGGGCAGGGGGCTTCAAGATACGCAGTATTTT. Its translation is CAWSVPGRGLQDTQYF.

This clone is a singleton in its sample. The chain joins TRBV28 to TRBJ2-3; 7 bases align to TRBD1. The J segment lost 8 bases and the V segment lost 6 bases, leaving 11 bases of the junction unmatched. CDR3 size: 14 residues. Germline assignment: CDR1 MDHEN and CDR2 SYDVKM. The CDR3 DNA reads TGTGCCAGCAGCCCCCCCCAGGGGGTTGGTACGCAGTATTTT. The encoded protein is CASSPPQGVGTQYF.

This sequence joins TRBV29-1 and TRBJ2-2, with no clear D. The CDR3 runs 14 residues. Trimming removed 6 bases at V and 0 bases at J, with 11 bases between. In germline, CDR1 is SQVTM, CDR2 ANQGSEA. The CDR3 is CSVGSMSNTGELFF. In nucleotides, the CDR3 is TGCAGCGTCGGGTCTATGTCGAACACCGGGGAGCTGTTTTTT.

The rearrangement joins TRBV3-1 (or the pseudogene TRBV3-2) to TRBJ1-5, with D uncertain. The CDR3 runs 15 residues. Looked up from germline, CDR1 is LGHDT and CDR2 is YNNKEL (reference sequence). V dropped 1 base and J dropped 1 base, with 8 bases sitting between them. The CDR3 spells CASSQGGNSNQPQHF. CDR3 coding DNA: TGTGCCAGCAGCCAAGGCGGTAACAGCAATCAGCCCCAGCATTTT.

The genes are TRBV10-3 and TRBJ1-1; perhaps TRBD1 as D (5 bases). V lost 4 bases and J lost 1, with 7 bases in between. The V gene's germline CDR1 is ENHRY and CDR2 SYGVKD. This CDR3 is built from 13 residues. CDR3 DNA sequence: TGTGCCATCAGTGCGCAGGGGAACACTGAAGCTTTCTTT. As protein: CAISAQGNTEAFF.

This chain connects TRBV28 to TRBJ2-3; 8 nucleotides agree with TRBD2. Trimming at V came to 3 bases and at J to 4 bases, leaving 0 bases not matched to a gene. The germline gives CDR1 MDHEN, CDR2 SYDVKM. The CDR3 sequence is 13 residues long. The CDR3 DNA is TGTGCCAGCAGTTTTAGCGGGGCAGATACGCAGTATTTT. Its translation: CASSFSGADTQYF.

V gene TRBV4-1 combines with J gene TRBJ2-7, with D possibly matching TRBD1 (5 bases). The CDR3 consists of 14 residues. From germline, CDR1 is MGHRA and CDR2 YSYEKL. Deletions cut 1 base from V and 3 bases from J, with 10 bases between. The chain's CDR3 is CASSQVGRVYEQYF. The CDR3 DNA reads TGCGCCAGCAGCCAAGTGGGCAGGGTCTACGAGCAGTACTTC.

This clone was counted once. The V and J genes are TRBV27 and TRBJ1-6; D uncertain. This CDR3 region has 15 residues. V was pared by 6 bases and J by 8 bases, with 17 bases between. Germline CDR1 is MNHEY and CDR2 is SMNVEV (reference sequence). CDR3 bases: TGTGCCAGCAGCTTGCGACTATCAGCGGATTCACCCCTCCACTTT. Its translation: CASSLRLSADSPLHF.

Worth noting for this clone: A junction boundary mismatches the germline segment, possibly from a read error. The CDR3 here is CAGSSAGVSEKLFF. The CDR3 region has the DNA TGTGCCGGCAGTTCAGCAGGGGTTTCTGAAAAACTGTTTTTT. The chain employs TRBV27 and TRBJ1-4, with D possibly being TRBD1 (6 bases). Germline loops: CDR1 MNHEY, CDR2 SMNVEV (reference sequence). The CDR3 is 14 amino acids.